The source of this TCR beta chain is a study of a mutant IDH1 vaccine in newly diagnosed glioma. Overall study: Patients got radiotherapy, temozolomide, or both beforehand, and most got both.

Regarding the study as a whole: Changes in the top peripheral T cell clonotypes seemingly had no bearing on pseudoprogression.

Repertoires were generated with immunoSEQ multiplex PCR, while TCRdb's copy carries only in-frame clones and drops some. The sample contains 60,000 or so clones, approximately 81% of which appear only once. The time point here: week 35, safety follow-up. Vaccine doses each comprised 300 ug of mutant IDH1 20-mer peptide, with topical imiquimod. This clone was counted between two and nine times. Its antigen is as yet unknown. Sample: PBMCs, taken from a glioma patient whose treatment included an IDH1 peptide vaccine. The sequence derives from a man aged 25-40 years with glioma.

The chain's CDR3 is CASRSRGGNTEAFF. Written as DNA, the CDR3 is TGCGCCAGCAGATCCCGCGGGGGGAACACTGAAGCTTTCTTT. This chain connects TRBV5-1 to TRBJ1-1; D is possibly TRBD1 (5 bases). Germline CDR1 reads SGHRS; CDR2 reads YFSETQ. Trimming took off 5 bases at V and 1 base at J, with 12 bases between the two ends. This CDR3 spans 14 amino acids.